This T cell receptor beta chain was identified during a study of Graves' ophthalmopathy and Graves' hyperthyroidism. CDR3 regions of TCR beta were amplified from RNA transcripts. RT-PCR in the first round used HTBI primers; a second-round multiplex PCR followed. TCRdb re-analysed the multiplex PCR reads in MiXCR, keeping a single row per CDR3 protein. The data contain more than 1,000,000 distinct CDR3 sequences, 36% of them seen just once; the ten biggest clones take up around 10%. Germline V gene sequence: CDR1 SQVTM, CDR2 ANQGSEA. The CDR3 covers 14 residues. The ends were cut back, 3 bases at V and 5 bases at J, with 16 bases in the middle. This clonotype was counted only a few times. Its specificity is unknown. Overall study results and limits: The model predicted progression of ophthalmopathy with a sensitivity of roughly 71%, and its specificity was 72.22%. Ophthalmopathy and stable hyperthyroidism were discriminated by a 13-signature model, with over 85% sensitivity and approximately 78% specificity.

Hyperthyroidism patients were newly diagnosed, under 2 months' duration, aged 18 to 65. Clinicians made diagnoses from clinical symptoms, serum thyroxine, TRAb, thyroid ultrasound and orbital computed tomography. Sequencing was carried out using peripheral blood or thyroid tissue (not recorded which). The source of this sequence is an adult man with Graves' hyperthyroidism. The chain couples TRBV29-1 to TRBJ2-5; weak D call: TRBD2 (7 bases). The CDR3 nucleotides are TGCAGCGTTGAGGTGGGAGGGGGTGGGGAGACCCAGTACTTC. This codes for CSVEVGGGGETQYF.